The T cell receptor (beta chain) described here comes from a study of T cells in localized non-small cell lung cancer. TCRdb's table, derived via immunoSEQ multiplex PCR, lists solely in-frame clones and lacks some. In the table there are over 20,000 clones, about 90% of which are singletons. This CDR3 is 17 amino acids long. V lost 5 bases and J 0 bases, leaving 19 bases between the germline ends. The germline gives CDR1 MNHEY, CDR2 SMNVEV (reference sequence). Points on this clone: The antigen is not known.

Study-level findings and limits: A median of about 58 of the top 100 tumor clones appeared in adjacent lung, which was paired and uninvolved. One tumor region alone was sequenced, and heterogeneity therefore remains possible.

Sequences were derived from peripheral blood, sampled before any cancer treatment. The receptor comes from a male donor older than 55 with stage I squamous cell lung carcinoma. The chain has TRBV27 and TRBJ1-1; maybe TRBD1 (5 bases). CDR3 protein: CASSLRWTSPMNTEAFF. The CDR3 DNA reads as TGTGCCAGCAGTCTTCGATGGACATCGCCCATGAACACTGAAGCTTTCTTT.